This T cell receptor (beta chain) was observed in a study of CD8 T cells in ankylosing spondylitis. Points from the study as a whole: Disease-linked clones were reportedly significantly enriched in matched ankylosing spondylitis synovial fluid. Seven to nine highly homologous variants formed a TCR beta motif that appeared characteristic of ankylosing spondylitis blood. In the blood and synovial fluid of reactive arthritis, some motif variants had been previously reported.

By quantitative 5'-RACE with molecular barcodes, the TCR beta libraries were made. TCRdb called the 5' RACE reads again in MiXCR, with one record for every CDR3 protein. The repertoire includes a few hundred thousand distinct CDR3 sequences, roughly 6.6% of them detected once, and 13% to 15% sits in the top ten. Details on this clonotype: What it binds is unknown.

Germline assignment: CDR1 MGHDK and CDR2 SYGVNS. V was clipped by 2 bases and J by 11 bases, with 15 bases between them. The CDR3 runs 13 residues. The rearrangement links TRBV25-1 to TRBJ1-1; D is unclear. The sequence came from a male donor with ankylosing spondylitis. The sample comprised blood, either unsorted or a sorted T cell fraction (not recorded which). The CDR3 DNA reads as TGTGCCAGCAGTGAACTCGTCGGGAGTGAGGCTTTCTTT. It codes for CASSELVGSEAFF.